The 30 T cell receptor beta chains below were found in one sample sequenced in a study of OX40 agonist ivuxolimab in advanced cancers. Sequencing was performed with immunoSEQ multiplex PCR; in TCRdb, only in-frame clones are kept and a portion is missing. The sample has roughly 76,000 clones; over 75% are singletons. The sample here was CD4+ or CD8+ T cells sorted from blood, taken in a trial of the OX40 agonist ivuxolimab. The receptors here all came from an adult with an advanced solid tumor such as melanoma, head and neck, liver or kidney cancer.

This clone was picked up one time. This sequence joins TRBV7-2 and TRBJ1-4; 7 positions agree with TRBD1. After removal of 0 bases from V and 5 bases from J, the junction contained 3 bases not matched to a gene. This CDR3 region has 15 residues. Germline CDR1 is SGHTA and CDR2 is FQGNSA. The CDR3 is CASSLASRGNEKLFF. The CDR3 DNA reads as TGTGCCAGCAGCTTAGCAAGCAGGGGGAATGAAAAACTGTTTTTT. Complete variable domain (other parts from reference TRBV7-2 and TRBJ1-4): GAGVSQSPSNKVTEKGKDVELRCDPISGHTALYWYRQSLGQGLEFLIYFQGNSAPDKSGLPSDRFSAERTGGSVSTLTIQRTQQEDSAVYLCASSLASRGNEKLFFGSGTQLSVL.

The chain is built from TRBV19 and TRBJ2-2, with D perhaps matching TRBD1 or TRBD2 (5 bases each). Germline V CDR1 and CDR2: LNHDA, SQIVND (reference sequence). V was shortened by 4 bases and J by 8 bases, with 11 bases between the two germline ends. The CDR3 covers 13 residues. The CDR3 DNA sequence: TGTGCCAGTAGTAACAGCGAGGGGGGGGAGCTGTTTTTT. Translated: CASSNSEGGELFF.

V gene TRBV23-1 combines with J gene TRBJ2-1; D is unresolved. TRBV23-1 is filed as an ORF, its function uncertain. CDR3 length equals 15 residues. Trimming left V 3 bases short and J 4 bases short, with 13 bases between. The CDR3 region is CASSQSRPPYNEQFF. The CDR3 DNA reads as TGCGCCAGCAGTCAGTCCCGACCCCCTTACAATGAGCAGTTCTTC.

The chain employs TRBV4-3 and TRBJ1-5; perhaps TRBD1 as D (6 bases). This CDR3 region has 14 residues. Germline V gene data show CDR1 as LGHNA and CDR2 as YSLEER. Trimming left V 4 bases short and J 4 bases short, with 11 bases between. The chain's CDR3 is CASSPSTGNQPQHF. Written as DNA, the CDR3 is TGCGCCAGCAGCCCTTCAACAGGGAATCAGCCCCAGCATTTT.

The chain joins TRBV19 to TRBJ2-1, with TRBD2 as a possible D gene (5 bases). The CDR3 spans 16 residues. The germline V gene encodes CDR1 LNHDA and CDR2 SQIVND (reference sequence). Trimming took 6 bases from V and 4 from J, leaving 19 bases between them. This CDR3 is CASSPKAFGIYNEQFF. CDR3 nucleotide sequence: TGTGCCAGTAGCCCCAAGGCCTTCGGGATTTACAATGAGCAGTTCTTC.

This chain joins TRBV5-1 and TRBJ2-3, with TRBD1 identical over 8 bases. This CDR3 contains 14 residues. In germline, CDR1 is SGHRS, CDR2 YFSETQ. After removal of 4 bases from V and 2 bases from J, the junction contained 3 bases not matched to a gene. The CDR3 DNA reads TGCGCCAGCAGCCTGGGACAGGTCACAGATACGCAGTATTTT. This translates into CASSLGQVTDTQYF.

The chain uses TRBV10-2 and TRBJ2-7, with D perhaps TRBD2 (6 bases). This CDR3 has 13 amino acids. Trimming took 6 bases from V and 5 from J, leaving 14 bases between them. Germline V gene sequence: CDR1 WSHSY, CDR2 SAAADI. The CDR3 DNA is TGCGCCAGCAGGGACTACCGCGGCCACGAGCAGTACTTC. Amino acid sequence: CASRDYRGHEQYF.

For the CDR3, the DNA is TGTGCCAGCAGTTCGATATCGCCAGGGGAAATATCCTATCTAGCCAAAAACATTCAGTACTTC. It yields the protein CASSSISPGEISYLAKNIQYF. This sequence joins TRBV27 and TRBJ2-4, with a tentative D call TRBD1 (6 bases). Trimming took off 4 bases at V and 0 bases at J, with 28 bases between the two ends. The CDR3 spans 21 residues. Germline assignment: CDR1 MNHEY and CDR2 SMNVEV (reference sequence).

This clone was recorded once. The chain carries TRBV9 and TRBJ2-3; the D is unclear. The CDR3 sequence is 15 residues long. CDR1 and CDR2 (germline): SGDLS, YYNGEE. Trimming pared 1 base from V and 3 bases from J, leaving 12 bases between. The CDR3 sequence is CASSVLQRGTDTQYF. The DNA for the CDR3 is TGTGCCAGCAGCGTACTACAGAGAGGTACAGATACGCAGTATTTT.

The V gene is TRBV6-1, the J gene TRBJ1-5, with D perhaps TRBD1 (5 bases). Looked up from germline, CDR1 is MNHNS and CDR2 is SASEGT. The V end was cut by 3 bases, the J end by 6 bases, with 15 bases between. The CDR3 consists of 15 residues. The CDR3 DNA reads TGTGCCAGCAGTGAGGGTTCAGGGTGGGCTCAGCCCCAGCATTTT. Amino acid sequence: CASSEGSGWAQPQHF.

The gene calls are TRBV10-3 and TRBJ2-3, with D tentatively TRBD2 (6 bases). CDR1 and CDR2 (germline): ENHRY, SYGVKD. V lost 8 bases, J lost 6 bases, and 18 bases lay in between. The CDR3 contains 14 residues. The CDR3 bases are TGTGCCATCGGACGGGACTCGCGAGGGGATACGCAGTATTTT. This codes for CAIGRDSRGDTQYF.

This chain links TRBV5-5 with TRBJ2-3; D is ambiguous. V lost 4 bases and J 2 bases, leaving 5 bases between the germline ends. From germline, CDR1 is SGHKS and CDR2 YYEKEE (reference sequence). The CDR3 runs 12 residues. CDR3 in DNA: TGTGCCAGCAGCCCAGACACAGATACGCAGTATTTT. Translation gives CASSPDTDTQYF.

The gene calls are TRBV27 and TRBJ2-7; possibly TRBD2 for D (5 bases). CDR1 is MNHEY and CDR2 is SMNVEV in the germline V gene (reference sequence). Trimming left V 6 bases short and J 2 bases short, with 17 bases between. This CDR3 has 15 residues. DNA for the CDR3: TGTGCCAGCAGCTTTGGTCAAGGACTTACCTACGAGCAGTACTTC. Translating gives CASSFGQGLTYEQYF.

The rearrangement uses TRBV18 and TRBJ1-4; D is unresolved. CDR3 length equals 14 residues. Germline CDR1 reads KGHSH; CDR2 reads LQKENI. Trimming left V 6 bases short and J 0 bases short, with 8 bases between. For the CDR3, the DNA is TGTGCCAGCTCGCCGACTGCAACTAATGAAAAACTGTTTTTT. This codes for CASSPTATNEKLFF.

In its sample, this clone was seen a few times. V usage is TRBV5-1 and J usage is TRBJ1-1; D ambiguous. Between the trimmed V and J ends, which lost 4 bases and 0 bases, there was a span of 13 bases. CDR1 and CDR2 from the germline V gene are SGHRS and YFSETQ. The CDR3 runs 15 residues. The CDR3 sequence is CASSREVSLNTEAFF. In DNA form, the CDR3 reads TGCGCCAGCAGCCGGGAGGTCAGCCTGAACACTGAAGCTTTCTTT.

This clone was seen only once. The rearrangement links TRBV7-3 to TRBJ2-2; maybe TRBD1 (5 bases). Germline V CDR1 and CDR2: SGHTA, FQGTGA. Trimming shortened V by 2 bases and J by 6 bases, and 7 bases separated the two germline ends. The CDR3 totals 13 residues. This CDR3 reads CASSLRRAGELFF. Here the CDR3 DNA reads TGTGCCAGCAGCTTACGCAGGGCCGGGGAGCTGTTTTTT. Supplemented by reference TRBV7-3 and TRBJ2-2, the full variable domain reads GAGVSQTPSNKVTEKGKYVELRCDPISGHTALYWYRQSLGQGPEFLIYFQGTGAADDSGLPNDRFFAVRPEGSVSTLKIQRTERGDSAVYLCASSLRRAGELFFGEGSRLTVL.

The rearrangement links TRBV25-1 to TRBJ2-7; D unresolved. This CDR3 has 13 residues. CDR1 is MGHDK, CDR2 SYGVNS, per germline. The V and J ends lost 1 base and 1 base respectively, with 5 bases between them. CDR3 sequence: CASSESTSYEQYF. The CDR3 nucleotides are TGTGCCAGCAGTGAATCGACTTCCTACGAGCAGTACTTC.

The chain carries TRBV4-3 and TRBJ1-5; tentative D call: TRBD1 (6 bases). V was clipped by 0 bases and J by 7 bases, with 13 bases between them. This CDR3 contains 15 residues. Germline CDR1 is LGHNA and CDR2 is YSLEER. The DNA for the CDR3 is TGCGCCAGCAGCCAAGAGAAGGGGGTAGGCCAGCCCCAGCATTTT. This translates into CASSQEKGVGQPQHF.

This chain connects TRBV5-4 to TRBJ1-2; D is unclear. This CDR3 region has 15 residues. V was pared by 1 base and J by 8 bases, with 18 bases between. Germline V lookup: CDR1 SGHNT, CDR2 YYREEE (reference sequence). CDR3 nucleotide sequence: TGTGCCAGCAGCTTGTATGGCGTGCCCTCTGGAGGCTACACCTTC. Translation: CASSLYGVPSGGYTF.

This clone has only one observation. The chain carries TRBV19 and TRBJ2-3; 11 positions match TRBD2. Germline V gives CDR1 LNHDA, CDR2 SQIVND (reference sequence). The length of the CDR3 is 14 residues. V shed 5 bases, J shed 5 bases, and the junction held 3 bases outside the gene matches. The CDR3 region has the DNA TGTGCCAGTAGTCTTCTAGCGGGAGGAGATACGCAGTATTTT. Protein: CASSLLAGGDTQYF.

V usage is TRBV5-1 and J usage is TRBJ2-1; D may be TRBD1 (6 bases). Germline lookup yields CDR1 SGHRS and CDR2 YFSETQ. The CDR3 runs 15 residues. The V and J ends lost 0 bases and 6 bases respectively, with 13 bases between them. The CDR3 is CASSLVGGAANEQFF. DNA of the CDR3: TGCGCCAGCAGCTTGGTTGGGGGCGCGGCCAATGAGCAGTTCTTC.

This rearrangement joins TRBV6-5 to TRBJ2-3; TRBD1 matches 7 bases. J lost 4 bases, V lost 8 bases, and 9 bases had no gene match. The CDR3 loop spans 14 amino acids. Germline values: CDR1 MNHEY, CDR2 SVGAGI. The CDR3 region has the DNA TGTGCCAGCGGGGCTACCCAGGGGGCAGATACGCAGTATTTT. Translation gives CASGATQGADTQYF.

The rearrangement joins TRBV2 to TRBJ2-7, with D possibly TRBD2 on 5 matching bases. Germline CDR1 is SNHLY and CDR2 is FYNNEI. The CDR3 has 15 amino acids. Trimming removed 11 bases from V and 2 bases from J, with 22 bases in between. The CDR3 loop reads CAGRGPPSPTYEQYF. The CDR3, as DNA: TGTGCCGGGAGAGGCCCTCCCAGTCCCACCTACGAGCAGTACTTC.

The chain recombines TRBV5-1 with TRBJ2-1; 9 bases align to TRBD2. With V trimmed by 1 base and J by 7 bases, 6 bases remained unmatched. Germline V gene lookup returns CDR1 SGHRS and CDR2 YFSETQ. This CDR3 spans 15 amino acids. CDR3 DNA: TGCGCCAGCAGCTTGAAGTCTAGCGGGAAAAATGAGCAGTTCTTC. It specifies CASSLKSSGKNEQFF.

The chain combines TRBV6-6 with TRBJ2-3; no reliable D call. Germline V gives CDR1 MNHNY, CDR2 SVGAGI (reference sequence). The CDR3 totals 14 residues. Trimming removed 7 bases from V and 1 base from J, with 12 bases in between. CDR3 protein: CASNQLSRTDTQYF. The CDR3 nucleotides are TGTGCCAGCAACCAACTCAGCCGCACAGATACGCAGTATTTT.

The genes are TRBV7-9 and TRBJ1-1; TRBD1 matches at 9 bases. The junction had 4 bases not matched to a gene; V was cut back by 8 bases and J by 0 bases. From germline, CDR1 is SEHNR and CDR2 FQNEAQ (reference sequence). CDR3 length: 14 amino acids. The CDR3 region has the DNA TGTGCCAGCCGACGGGACAGGGTGAACACTGAAGCTTTCTTT. The encoded protein is CASRRDRVNTEAFF.

J is TRBJ1-5 and V is TRBV6-5; D might be TRBD1 (6 bases). The length of the CDR3 is 13 residues. Germline-derived CDR1 and CDR2 are MNHEY and SVGAGI. Deletions cut 8 bases from V and 6 bases from J, with 14 bases between. The CDR3 nucleotides read TGTGCCAGCGGGGGCGGGGGAGGTCAGCCCCAGCATTTT. Translation gives CASGGGGGQPQHF.

The rearrangement uses TRBV7-2 and TRBJ2-3, with D perhaps TRBD2 (6 bases). Germline loops: CDR1 SGHTA, CDR2 FQGNSA. V gave up 3 bases and J gave up 5 bases, with 9 bases separating them. This CDR3 has 13 residues. The CDR3 protein is CASSFGTGDTQYF. The CDR3 DNA reads TGTGCCAGCAGCTTTGGGACTGGAGATACGCAGTATTTT.

The gene calls are TRBV9 and TRBJ1-4; no reliable D call. The CDR3 runs to 15 residues. The V gene's germline CDR1 is SGDLS and CDR2 YYNGEE. V lost 4 bases, J lost 8 bases, and 18 bases lay in between. CDR3 DNA sequence: TGTGCCAGCAGCCTAGGCCCGGGTCAGCCCGAAAAACTGTTTTTT. Translation gives CASSLGPGQPEKLFF.

The chain carries TRBV14 and TRBJ2-7; TRBD1 is a possible D gene (6 bases). Germline V CDR1 and CDR2: SGHDN, FVKESK. The length of the CDR3 is 13 residues. V lost 7 bases, J lost 6 bases, and 16 bases lay in between. The CDR3 coding sequence is TGTGCCAGCAATCCCACCGGCAGGGGCGAGCAGTACTTC. Protein sequence: CASNPTGRGEQYF.